The rows below give T cell receptor beta chains drawn from one sample of a study of response to subunit inactivated influenza vaccine. TCRdb reprocessed the RT-PCR reads with MiXCR, giving one entry per CDR3 protein. The data hold about 650,000 distinct CDR3 sequences, with about 15% observed a single time. Sequencing used PBMCs from blood, obtained roughly 2 weeks before vaccination. The receptors come from a man in his fifties who received an inactivated influenza vaccine. Both conserved end residues are part of each CDR3. A D gene is named only where the DNA matches it firmly. Expanded clones are given a class, and other clones once, few, many or no size at all.

j_call clone_size d_call v_call cdr3_nt cdr3_aa
TRBJ1-2 once - TRBV28 TGTGCCAGCAGTTCCGTGGGGACGGAGAACTATGGCTACACCTTC CASSSVGTENYGYTF
TRBJ2-3 - TRBD2 TRBV7-2 TGTGCCAGCAGCTCCCAACTAGCGGGGGGCCGGAATACGCAGTATTTT CASSSQLAGGRNTQYF
TRBJ2-1 few TRBD1 TRBV29-1 TGCAGCGTCGGACAGGGGGCTTACAATGAGCAGTTCTTC CSVGQGAYNEQFF
TRBJ2-7 few - TRBV19 TGTGCCAGTAGTGCGGACCGCTACGAGCAGTACTTC CASSADRYEQYF
TRBJ2-1 - - TRBV10-3 TGTGCCATCAGTGCGGGCGGTAATTTAGACAATGAGCAGTTCTTC CAISAGGNLDNEQFF
TRBJ1-4 many - TRBV9 TGTGCCAGCAGCTTGGGACCGGATGCAACTAATGAAAAACTGTTTTTT CASSLGPDATNEKLFF
TRBJ1-2 few - TRBV6-2/TRBV6-3 TGTGCCAGCAGTTACGTCCGACAGGATGGCTACACCTTC CASSYVRQDGYTF
TRBJ2-1 - - TRBV9 TGTGCCAGCGGTGGGGGGCTTAGGTACAATGAGCAGTTCTTC CASGGGLRYNEQFF
TRBJ1-5 - TRBD1 TRBV12-3/TRBV12-4 TGTGCCAGCAGTTTAGTGTGGGACAGCCGCAATCAGCCCCAGCATTTT CASSLVWDSRNQPQHF
TRBJ2-3 - - TRBV15 TGTGCCACCAGCAGAGCACGGGACGTTTTGGATACGCAGTATTTT CATSRARDVLDTQYF
TRBJ2-7 - - TRBV5-6 TGTGCCAGCAGCTTTCGGCCCAGCTCCTACGAGCAGTACTTC CASSFRPSSYEQYF
TRBJ2-4 - TRBD1 TRBV12-3/TRBV12-4 TGTGCCAGCAGGACAGGGGATCGCGGCAAAAACATTCAGTACTTC CASRTGDRGKNIQYF
TRBJ2-7 - TRBD1 TRBV7-9 TGTGCCAGCAGCGATCCTACCGGGACAGGGTATTACGAGCAGTACTTC CASSDPTGTGYYEQYF
TRBJ2-3 few - TRBV7-9 TGTGCCAGCACCCTCCCAGGCAGGGAAGGCACAGATACGCAGTATTTT CASTLPGREGTDTQYF
TRBJ2-1 few - TRBV7-2 TGTGCCTGCCTAGAGGGGCGGGGGACATACAATGAGCAGTTCTTC CACLEGRGTYNEQFF
TRBJ2-2 - - TRBV7-7 TGTGCCAGCAGCAAGGCCCGGGCCTCGAGCACCGGGGAGCTGTTTTTT CASSKARASSTGELFF
TRBJ1-4 - - TRBV7-6 TGTGCCAGCAGCTCCCAGGGTTTAGCCGAAAAACTGTTTTTT CASSSQGLAEKLFF
TRBJ2-1 many TRBD2 TRBV28 TGTGCCAGCAGCCGGATTAGCGGGGTGGACTACAATGAGCAGTTCTTC CASSRISGVDYNEQFF
TRBJ1-5 many - TRBV12-3/TRBV12-4 TGTGCCAGCAGTCCGAGGGGGGGCCAGACTAGCAATCAGCCCCAGCATTTT CASSPRGGQTSNQPQHF
TRBJ2-4 - TRBD2 TRBV7-8 TGTGCCAGCACGCCTAGCGGGCCCCCGCAGAGCATTCAGTACTTC CASTPSGPPQSIQYF